The following is a TCR beta chain sequence with its context. Its antigen is unknown. The use of a sample-barcoded 5' primer and a J-beta primer mix characterized a second PCR of about 6 to 11 cycles. There were at least 3 million CDR3-containing paired-end reads obtained from each sample. MiXCR, run by TCRdb on the 5' RACE reads, gives a single entry per CDR3 protein. The sample yields about 1 million distinct CDR3 sequences, 40% to 45% seen once. The data were obtained in a study of blood T cells in healthy people across ages. Study findings and constraints: Unsorted PBMC input precluded a conclusive naive versus antigen-experienced comparison. Long-lived donors carried more naive CD4+ cells and greater diversity than aged donors.

This TCR came from a woman aged 60-70 years in good health. The sample taken for sequencing was blood.

The CDR3: CASSQGRDGRSSYNSPLHF. CDR3 bases: TGCGCCAGCAGCCAAGGCCGGGACGGAAGGAGCTCCTATAATTCACCCCTCCACTTT. This chain links TRBV4-1 with TRBJ1-6, with D perhaps TRBD1 (5 bases). The germline CDR1 and CDR2 sequences are MGHRA and YSYEKL. Trimming took 1 base from V and 0 from J, leaving 16 bases between them. The CDR3 runs 19 residues.